Listed below are T cell receptor beta chains from one sample, sequenced in a study of blood T cell repertoires in COVID-19. TCRdb keeps only in-frame clones here, not all; method: immunoSEQ multiplex PCR. The table records about 26,000 clones, approximately 70% of them present only once. What was sequenced was peripheral blood. These receptors all stem from a man aged 55-75 years with active or convalescent COVID-19. The CDR3 runs from the conserved cysteine through the conserved F or W. A D gene is named only where the DNA matches it firmly. The size of a clone is reported for some rows only, either as once, few or many, or as a class for expanded clones.

d_call j_call clone_size v_call cdr3_nt cdr3_aa
TRBD1 TRBJ1-2 few TRBV6-5 TGTGCCAGCACAGACAGGGGTAACTATGGCTACACCTTC CASTDRGNYGYTF
TRBD2 TRBJ2-1 NA TRBV30 TGTGCCTGGAGAGCGCCGGGACTAGCGGGAGCCCCCCCATACAATGAGCAGTTCTTC CAWRAPGLAGAPPYNEQFF
NA TRBJ1-1 large TRBV6-5 TGTGCCAGCAGTTCGGGGGGCCTGGTCACTGAAGCTTTCTTT CASSSGGLVTEAFF
TRBD2 TRBJ2-7 NA TRBV5-1 TGCGCCAGCAGCTGGACTAGCGGGAGTCACGAGCAGTACTTC CASSWTSGSHEQYF
NA TRBJ1-3 NA TRBV23-1 TGCGCCAGCAGTCAATGGGAGCTGCGGGCTTCGGCTGGAAACACCATATATTTT CASSQWELRASAGNTIYF
TRBD1 TRBJ1-1 NA TRBV5-6 TGTGCCAGCAGCTTTCGGACAGGCCGAATGAACACTGAAGCTTTCTTT CASSFRTGRMNTEAFF
TRBD1 TRBJ1-6 few TRBV5-1 TGCGCCAGCAGCTTGGCCCTAATGCAGGGGGGTAATTCACCCCTCCACTTT CASSLALMQGGNSPLHF
NA TRBJ1-1 NA TRBV5-1 TGCGCCAGCAGCTTGAATGCAGGGCTCACTGAAGCTTTCTTT CASSLNAGLTEAFF
TRBD1 TRBJ2-5 NA TRBV5-1 TGCGCCAGCAGCTTGGCGGACAGGGGATCAGAGACCCAGTACTTC CASSLADRGSETQYF
NA TRBJ1-4 NA TRBV5-1 TGCGCCAGCAGCCGGAGGACAACTAATGAAAAACTGTTTTTT CASSRRTTNEKLFF
NA TRBJ1-2 NA TRBV20-1 TGCAGTGCTAGAAAGGACAGTGGCTACACCTTC CSARKDSGYTF
NA TRBJ2-7 few TRBV5-1 TGCGCCAGCAGCTCGACCGGGACACAGACCTACGAGCAGTACTTC CASSSTGTQTYEQYF
NA TRBJ2-2 NA TRBV11-2 TGTGCCAGCAGCTTAACAGCGGGTAACACCGGGGAGCTGTTTTTT CASSLTAGNTGELFF
NA TRBJ2-5 few TRBV9 TGTGCCAGCAGCGTAGAGCCGGGGGTGGAGACCCAGTACTTC CASSVEPGVETQYF
TRBD1 TRBJ1-2 NA TRBV11-1 TGTGCCAGCAGCTTAGGGGACAGGGGATATGGCTACACCTTC CASSLGDRGYGYTF
TRBD2 TRBJ2-7 NA TRBV5-1 TGCGCCAGCAGCTTGGCCGGTCGGCTAGCGGCCTCCTCGGGGGAGCAGTACTTC CASSLAGRLAASSGEQYF
TRBD2 TRBJ2-1 medium-sized TRBV27 TGTGCCAGCAGTGGTCTGAGCGGGAGAATCAATGAGCAGTTCTTC CASSGLSGRINEQFF
NA TRBJ2-2 NA TRBV6-5 TGTGCCAGCAGCCCCGCGGTGAACACCGGGGAGCTGTTTTTT CASSPAVNTGELFF
NA TRBJ1-1 NA TRBV10-3 TGTGCCATCCACGCCGCAGGATTGAACACTGAAGCTTTCTTT CAIHAAGLNTEAFF
NA TRBJ2-5 NA TRBV19 TGTGCCAGTAGTATGAGAAGGGGATTGGGAGAGACCCAGTACTTC CASSMRRGLGETQYF
NA TRBJ2-7 NA TRBV5-1 TGCGCCAGCAGCCTCGGGGAGCCAGTGAACGAGCAGTACTTC CASSLGEPVNEQYF
TRBD1 TRBJ1-4 NA TRBV28 TGTGCCAGCAGGTCGCTCGGGACAGGGCAAGAAAAACTGTTTTTT CASRSLGTGQEKLFF
TRBD2 TRBJ2-7 NA TRBV13 TGTGCCAGCAGCCGATTATGGGAGCGGGAGAGGTCCTACGAGCAGTACTTC CASSRLWERERSYEQYF
TRBD1 TRBJ2-7 NA TRBV7-9 TGTGCCAGCAGCTTGTCCGACAGGGGCTACGAGCAGTACTTC CASSLSDRGYEQYF
TRBD1 TRBJ2-7 NA TRBV7-9 TGTGCCAGCAGCCACCCCCGCCGGCAGGGGGTTTCCGAGCAGTACTTC CASSHPRRQGVSEQYF
TRBD2 TRBJ2-1 few TRBV6-6 TGTGCCAGCAGTTACCGGCGGGAGGTCAATGAGCAGTTCTTC CASSYRREVNEQFF
TRBD2 TRBJ2-2 NA TRBV3-1/TRBV3-2 TGTGCCAGCAGCCAAGTAGCGGGGGCGGCCGGGGAGCTGTTTTTT CASSQVAGAAGELFF
NA TRBJ1-3 NA TRBV5-1 TGCGCCAGCAGCTTGGAACAGGCAGCTGGAAACACCATATATTTT CASSLEQAAGNTIYF